Shown below are 12 T cell receptor beta chains from a single sample sequenced in a study of cytomegalovirus exposure and HLA in healthy donors. Here immunoSEQ multiplex PCR was the method, and the copy in TCRdb shows in-frame clones only, minus some. The sample lists about 72,000 clones, 85% to 95% seen once, with roughly 0.63% in the top ten. Sequencing was performed on PBMCs. These receptors all come from a woman between 18 and 29 years old in good health and CMV-seronegative.

The chain links TRBV11-2 to TRBJ2-7; 9 bases map to TRBD1. V lost 5 bases to trimming and J lost 1 base; unmatched junction nucleotides: 9. Germline CDR1 SGHAT, CDR2 FQNNGV. The length of the CDR3 is 16 residues. CDR3: CASSKRDRARSYEQYF. The DNA of the CDR3 is TGTGCCAGCAGCAAACGGGACAGGGCGAGGTCCTACGAGCAGTACTTC.

The CDR3, as DNA: TGTGCCAGCAGCCCCCTCTTCGCAGGGGCATTCGGAGGCTACACCTTC. Residues: CASSPLFAGAFGGYTF. J is TRBJ1-2 and V is TRBV11-2; maybe TRBD1 (6 bases). The V gene lost 5 bases and the J gene lost 8 bases, with 24 bases spanning the gap. The CDR3 extends over 16 amino acids. The V gene's germline CDR1 is SGHAT and CDR2 FQNNGV.

J is TRBJ1-2 and V is TRBV6-6; 7 bases line up with TRBD1. This CDR3 has 12 amino acids. V was clipped by 8 bases and J by 4 bases; unmatched bases: 4. Per the germline V gene, CDR1 is MNHNY and CDR2 is SVGAGI (reference sequence). CDR3 sequence reads: CASGDRFYGYTF. As DNA, the CDR3 is TGTGCCAGCGGGGACAGATTCTATGGCTACACCTTC.

The chain carries TRBV27 and TRBJ2-2; D perhaps matches TRBD1 (6 bases). Trimming shortened V by 7 bases and J by 6 bases, and 15 bases separated the two germline ends. This CDR3 is 14 amino acids long. The germline V gene has CDR1 MNHEY and CDR2 SMNVEV (reference sequence). CDR3 sequence reads: CASKTRTAPGELFF. CDR3 sequence (DNA): TGTGCCAGCAAGACACGGACAGCCCCCGGGGAGCTGTTTTTT.

The chain carries TRBV19 and TRBJ2-5, with D perhaps TRBD2 (5 bases). This CDR3 is built from 14 residues. Germline V gene sequence: CDR1 LNHDA, CDR2 SQIVND (reference sequence). The V and J ends lost 9 bases and 2 bases respectively, with 16 bases between them. The CDR3 spells CASRRTVSQETQYF. CDR3 DNA: TGTGCCAGCAGGAGGACCGTGTCTCAAGAGACCCAGTACTTC. The variable domain in full, with the rest retrieved from reference TRBV19 and TRBJ2-5, is DGGITQSPKYLFRKEGQNVTLSCEQNLNHDAMYWYRQDPGQGLRLIYYSQIVNDFQKGDIAEGYSVSREKKESFPLTVTSAQKNPTAFYLCASRRTVSQETQYFGPGTRLLVL.

This chain connects TRBV28 to TRBJ2-1, with TRBD1 as a possible D gene (5 bases). The CDR3 is made up of 16 amino acids. Germline V CDR1 and CDR2: MDHEN, SYDVKM. The V and J ends lost 4 bases and 5 bases respectively, with 18 bases between them. CDR3 in DNA: TGTGCCAGCAGTTCCCCCGGCACAGGAAAGGACAATGAGCAGTTCTTC. Protein sequence: CASSSPGTGKDNEQFF.

This clone came up once. V gene TRBV4-1 combines with J gene TRBJ2-1; possibly TRBD2 for D (6 bases). The CDR3 is 16 residues long. Germline CDR1 reads MGHRA; CDR2 reads YSYEKL. Trimming shortened V by 0 bases and J by 4 bases, and 13 bases separated the two germline ends. The CDR3 reads CASSQEMTSRYNEQFF. CDR3 nucleotide sequence: TGCGCCAGCAGCCAAGAAATGACTAGTCGGTACAATGAGCAGTTCTTC.

The rearrangement joins TRBV7-8 to TRBJ1-5, with a weak D call TRBD1 (6 bases). This CDR3 region has 16 residues. Germline V gene sequence: CDR1 SGHVS, CDR2 FQNEAQ. V dropped 5 bases and J dropped 5 bases, with 19 bases sitting between them. The CDR3 reads CASSVTGWTNDQPQHF. CDR3 nucleotide sequence: TGTGCCAGCAGCGTGACAGGCTGGACAAACGATCAGCCCCAGCATTTT.

The rearrangement joins TRBV6-1 to TRBJ1-4; D is unclear. CDR3 length equals 14 residues. Germline V gene lookup returns CDR1 MNHNS and CDR2 SASEGT. Trimming stripped 4 bases from V and 7 bases from J, with 13 bases between. Here the CDR3 DNA reads TGTGCCAGCAGTGGGTCGGTATACTCTGAAAAACTGTTTTTT. Translation gives CASSGSVYSEKLFF.

The V call is TRBV29-1, the J call TRBJ1-1; weak D call: TRBD1 (5 bases). Trimming stripped 3 bases from V and 3 bases from J, with 11 bases between. CDR3 length: 13 residues. Germline lookup yields CDR1 SQVTM and CDR2 ANQGSEA. The chain's CDR3 is CSVDQGVDTEAFF. For the CDR3, the DNA is TGCAGCGTTGATCAGGGTGTAGACACTGAAGCTTTCTTT.

The chain uses TRBV7-8 and TRBJ2-1; 9 positions agree with TRBD2. Trimming cost V 5 bases and J 1 base; bases outside gene matches: 6. CDR3 length: 16 residues. The V gene's germline CDR1 is SGHVS and CDR2 FQNEAQ. The CDR3 here is CASSPPSGVSYNEQFF. The CDR3 coding sequence is TGTGCCAGCAGCCCCCCTAGCGGGGTTTCCTACAATGAGCAGTTCTTC.

The chain joins TRBV6-6 to TRBJ1-2; D gene unclear. V was shortened by 4 bases and J by 8 bases, with 8 bases between the two germline ends. Germline CDR1 MNHNY, CDR2 SVGAGI (reference sequence). There are 11 residues in the CDR3. The chain's CDR3 is CASSSREGYTF. The CDR3 coding sequence is TGTGCCAGCAGTTCGCGGGAGGGCTACACCTTC.